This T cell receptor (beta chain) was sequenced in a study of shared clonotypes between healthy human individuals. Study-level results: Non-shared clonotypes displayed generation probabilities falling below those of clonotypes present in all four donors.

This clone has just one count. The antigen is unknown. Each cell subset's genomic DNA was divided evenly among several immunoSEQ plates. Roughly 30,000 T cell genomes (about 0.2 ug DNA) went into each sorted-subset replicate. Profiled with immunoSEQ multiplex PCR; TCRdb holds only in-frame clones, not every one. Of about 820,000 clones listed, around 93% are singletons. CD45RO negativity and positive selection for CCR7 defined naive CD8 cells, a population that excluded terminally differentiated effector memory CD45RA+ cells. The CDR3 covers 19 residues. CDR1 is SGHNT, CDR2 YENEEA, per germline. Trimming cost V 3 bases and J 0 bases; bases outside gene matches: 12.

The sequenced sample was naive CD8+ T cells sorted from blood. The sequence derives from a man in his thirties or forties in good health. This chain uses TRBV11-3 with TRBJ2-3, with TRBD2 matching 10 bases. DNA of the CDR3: TGTGCCAGCAGCTTTTTATCCGAGACTAGCGGGTCTAGCACAGATACGCAGTATTTT. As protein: CASSFLSETSGSSTDTQYF.